The 8 T cell receptor beta chains reported below all come from one sample, sequenced in a study of beta chain features in type 1 diabetes. What was sequenced were expressed TCRB transcripts, since all of the isolated RNA had been reverse transcribed. Profiled with immunoSEQ multiplex PCR; TCRdb holds only in-frame clones, not every one. The table lists about 150,000 clones, under 60% of them singletons. The sequenced sample consisted of Tregs from blood. The source of these receptors is a man aged 18 to 29 in good health.

This sequence joins TRBV7-2 and TRBJ1-1, with a possible D match to TRBD1 (5 bases). The CDR3 has 18 amino acids. V was shortened by 2 bases and J by 4 bases, with 23 bases between the two germline ends. Germline values: CDR1 SGHTA, CDR2 FQGNSA. CDR3 coding DNA: TGTGCCAGCAGCTTATTCTTCTTCGGGACTGGAGGGAGCACTGAAGCTTTCTTT. Its translation is CASSLFFFGTGGSTEAFF.

This clone has just a few counts. The chain carries TRBV11-1 and TRBJ1-2; TRBD1 matches 8 bases. In germline, CDR1 is SGHAT, CDR2 FQDESV (reference sequence). This CDR3 region has 16 residues. Trimming at V came to 5 bases and at J to 4 bases, leaving 12 bases not matched to a gene. In DNA form, the CDR3 reads TGTGCCAGCAGCCAATCCGGGACAGGAAGAACCTATGGCTACACCTTC. Its protein product is CASSQSGTGRTYGYTF. Full variable domain (missing parts from reference TRBV11-1 and TRBJ1-2): EAEVAQSPRYKITEKSQAVAFWCDPISGHATLYWYRQILGQGPELLVQFQDESVVDDSQLPKDRFSAERLKGVDSTLKIQPAELGDSAMYLCASSQSGTGRTYGYTFGSGTRLTVV.

This clone has more than one count but fewer than ten. The V and J genes are TRBV10-3 and TRBJ2-7; 7 positions match TRBD1. CDR1 and CDR2 (germline): ENHRY, SYGVKD. The CDR3 has 13 residues. With 6 bases clipped from V and 6 bases from J, the junction kept 8 bases outside the gene matches. CDR3 residues: CAIRNQTGPEQYF. The CDR3 coding sequence is TGTGCCATCAGGAACCAGACAGGGCCCGAGCAGTACTTC.

The chain recombines TRBV19 with TRBJ2-2, with 7 bases identical to TRBD2. The ends lost 7 bases at V and 5 bases at J; junction bases unmatched: 4. CDR1 LNHDA and CDR2 SQIVND come from the germline V gene (reference sequence). This CDR3 spans 13 amino acids. In DNA, the CDR3 is TGTGCCAGTATGAGGCGGGGGACCGGGGAGCTGTTTTTT. It specifies CASMRRGTGELFF.

This chain uses TRBV27 with TRBJ2-6; D is perhaps TRBD1 (5 bases). The CDR3 has 17 residues. Germline loops: CDR1 MNHEY, CDR2 SMNVEV (reference sequence). V lost 6 bases and J lost 0, with 15 bases in between. This CDR3 is CASRTQQASSGANVLTF. CDR3 nucleotides: TGTGCCAGCAGGACTCAACAGGCTAGCTCTGGGGCCAACGTCCTGACTTTC.

The chain recombines TRBV7-9 with TRBJ2-3; 14 positions match TRBD2. Germline trimming cut 5 bases from V and 6 bases from J; bases unmatched to any gene: 10. Germline loops: CDR1 SEHNR, CDR2 FQNEAQ (reference sequence). The CDR3 extends over 17 amino acids. The CDR3 loop is CASSLKGLAGVGDTQYF. DNA for the CDR3: TGTGCCAGCAGCCTAAAGGGACTAGCGGGGGTTGGCGATACGCAGTATTTT. Variable domain in full (rest from reference TRBV7-9 and TRBJ2-3): DTGVSQNPRHKITKRGQNVTFRCDPISEHNRLYWYRQTLGQGPEFLTYFQNEAQLEKSRLLSDRFSAERPKGSFSTLEIQRTEQGDSAMYLCASSLKGLAGVGDTQYFGPGTRLTVL.

This clone was seen a few times. The chain has TRBV30 and TRBJ1-1; the D gene is possibly TRBD1 (6 bases). The V gene lost 3 bases and the J gene lost 3 bases, with 17 bases spanning the gap. The CDR3 has 15 residues. Germline CDR1 is GTSNPN and CDR2 is SVGIG (reference sequence). For the CDR3, the DNA is TGTGCCTGGAGAGGGGGGGCGCGAATCTACACTGAAGCTTTCTTT. Translated, it gives CAWRGGARIYTEAFF.

This clone was recorded a few times. V is TRBV2 and J is TRBJ1-1; no reliable D call. The germline CDR1 and CDR2 sequences are SNHLY and FYNNEI. The CDR3 consists of 14 residues. Trimming removed 4 bases from V and 1 base from J, with 10 bases in between. The CDR3 DNA sequence: TGTGCCAGCAGTGTTCGGCGGGGGAACACTGAAGCTTTCTTT. Translating it yields CASSVRRGNTEAFF. Filled out from reference TRBV2 and TRBJ1-1, the complete variable domain reads EPEVTQTPSHQVTQMGQEVILRCVPISNHLYFYWYRQILGQKVEFLVSFYNNEISEKSEIFDDQFSVERPDGSNFTLKIRSTKLEDSAMYFCASSVRRGNTEAFFGQGTRLTVV.